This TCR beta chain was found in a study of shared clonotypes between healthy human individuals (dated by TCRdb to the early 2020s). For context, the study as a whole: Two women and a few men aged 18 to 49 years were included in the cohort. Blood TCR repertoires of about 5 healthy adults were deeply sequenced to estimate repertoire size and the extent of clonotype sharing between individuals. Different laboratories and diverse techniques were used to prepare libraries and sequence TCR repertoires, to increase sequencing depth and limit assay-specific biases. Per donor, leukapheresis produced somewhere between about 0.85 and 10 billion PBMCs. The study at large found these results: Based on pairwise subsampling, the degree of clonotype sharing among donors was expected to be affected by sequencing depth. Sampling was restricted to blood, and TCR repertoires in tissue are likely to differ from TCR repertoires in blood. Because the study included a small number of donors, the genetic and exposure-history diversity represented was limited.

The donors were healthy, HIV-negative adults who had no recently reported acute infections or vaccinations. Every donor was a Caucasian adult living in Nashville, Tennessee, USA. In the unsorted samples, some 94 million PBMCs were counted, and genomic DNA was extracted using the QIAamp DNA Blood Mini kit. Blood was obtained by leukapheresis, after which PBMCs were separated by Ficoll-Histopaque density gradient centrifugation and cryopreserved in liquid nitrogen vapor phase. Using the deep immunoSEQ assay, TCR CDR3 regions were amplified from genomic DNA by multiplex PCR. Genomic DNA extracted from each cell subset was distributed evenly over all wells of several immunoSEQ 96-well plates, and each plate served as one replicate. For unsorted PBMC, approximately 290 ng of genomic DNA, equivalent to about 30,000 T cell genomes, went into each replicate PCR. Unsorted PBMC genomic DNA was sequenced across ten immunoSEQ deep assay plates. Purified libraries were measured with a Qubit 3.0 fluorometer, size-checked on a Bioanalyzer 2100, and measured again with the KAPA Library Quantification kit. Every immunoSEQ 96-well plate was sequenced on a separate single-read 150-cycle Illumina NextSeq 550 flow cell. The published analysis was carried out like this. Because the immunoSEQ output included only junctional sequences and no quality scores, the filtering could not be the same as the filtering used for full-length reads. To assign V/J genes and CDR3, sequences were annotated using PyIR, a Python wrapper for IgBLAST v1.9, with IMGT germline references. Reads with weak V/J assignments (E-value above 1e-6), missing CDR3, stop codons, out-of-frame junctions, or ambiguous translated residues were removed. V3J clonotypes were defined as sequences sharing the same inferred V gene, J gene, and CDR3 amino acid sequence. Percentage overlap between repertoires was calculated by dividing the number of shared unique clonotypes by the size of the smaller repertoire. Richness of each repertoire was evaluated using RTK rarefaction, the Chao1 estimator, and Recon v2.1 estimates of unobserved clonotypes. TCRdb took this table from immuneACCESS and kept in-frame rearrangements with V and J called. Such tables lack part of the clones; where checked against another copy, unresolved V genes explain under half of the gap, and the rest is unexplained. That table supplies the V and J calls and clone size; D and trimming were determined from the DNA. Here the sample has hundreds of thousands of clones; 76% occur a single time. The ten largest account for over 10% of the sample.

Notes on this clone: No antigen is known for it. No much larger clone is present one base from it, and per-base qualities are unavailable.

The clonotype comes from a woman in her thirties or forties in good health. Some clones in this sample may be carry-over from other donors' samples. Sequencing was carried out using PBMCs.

In nucleotides, the sequence is TGTGCCAGCAGTTCAACCCGGGTGGGGAGCCCCGCGGGTCTCTATGGCTACACCTTC. Translated, it gives CASSSTRVGSPAGLYGYTF. Recombination linked TRBV28 to TRBJ1-2, with the identity of the D gene unclear. Relative to germline, V is 4 bases shorter and J is 4 bases shorter, with 28 bases between their ends. CDR1 MDHEN and CDR2 SYDVKM are derived from the germline V gene. Spanning cysteine to phenylalanine, the CDR3 consists of 19 amino acids. The entry retains the CDR3 DNA only, 57 bases that are in frame from base 1.